This T cell receptor (beta chain) was found in a study of regulatory dendritic cells for organ transplantation. CDR3 length: 11 residues. Germline values: CDR1 KGHSH, CDR2 LQKENI. Trimming cost V 6 bases and J 1 base, with 4 bases left between them. Broader study findings: Memory CD8+ clonal expansion seemed more limited with regulatory than mature dendritic cells. The most alloreactive TCR clonotypes were found in resting memory CD8+ cells.

Comments on this clone: Its target is not known.

TCRdb's table, derived via immunoSEQ multiplex PCR, lists solely in-frame clones and lacks some. The profile shows 35,000 to 45,000 clones, 85% to 95% of them singletons. Sequencing used naive CD8+ T cells from blood. As to subset: CD45RA+ naive T cells. This chain joins TRBV18 and TRBJ2-7, with D uncertain. The TCR originated in a human donor in good health. CDR3 DNA sequence: TGTGCCAGCTCTTCGTCCTACGAGCAGTACTTC. It encodes CASSSSYEQYF.